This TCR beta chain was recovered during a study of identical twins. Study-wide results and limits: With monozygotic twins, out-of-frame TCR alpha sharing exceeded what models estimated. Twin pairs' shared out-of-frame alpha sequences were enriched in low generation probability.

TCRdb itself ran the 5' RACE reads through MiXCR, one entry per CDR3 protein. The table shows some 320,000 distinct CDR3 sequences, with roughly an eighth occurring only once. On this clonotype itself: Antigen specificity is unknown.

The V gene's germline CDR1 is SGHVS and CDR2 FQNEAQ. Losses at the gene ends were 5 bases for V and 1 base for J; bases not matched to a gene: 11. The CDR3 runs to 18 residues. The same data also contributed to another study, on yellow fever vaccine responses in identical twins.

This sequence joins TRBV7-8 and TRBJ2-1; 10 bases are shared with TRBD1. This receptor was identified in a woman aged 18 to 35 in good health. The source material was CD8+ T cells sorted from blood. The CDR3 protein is CASSAPRQGARSYNEQFF. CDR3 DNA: TGTGCCAGCAGCGCCCCCAGACAGGGGGCGAGGTCCTACAATGAGCAGTTCTTC.